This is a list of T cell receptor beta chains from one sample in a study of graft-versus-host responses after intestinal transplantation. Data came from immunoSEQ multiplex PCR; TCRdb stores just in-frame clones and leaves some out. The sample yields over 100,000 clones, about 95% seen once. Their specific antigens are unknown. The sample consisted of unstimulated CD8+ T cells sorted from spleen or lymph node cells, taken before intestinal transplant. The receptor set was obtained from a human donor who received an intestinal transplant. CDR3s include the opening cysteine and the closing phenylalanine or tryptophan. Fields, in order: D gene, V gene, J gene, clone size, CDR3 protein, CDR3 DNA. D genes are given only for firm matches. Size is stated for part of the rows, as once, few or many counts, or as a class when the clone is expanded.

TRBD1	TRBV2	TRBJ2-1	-	CASSTGTGLFNEQFF	TGTGCCAGCAGTACCGGGACAGGGCTGTTCAATGAGCAGTTCTTC
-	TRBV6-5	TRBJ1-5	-	CASRRREDSNQPQHF	TGTGCCAGTCGAAGACGGGAAGATAGCAATCAGCCCCAGCATTTT
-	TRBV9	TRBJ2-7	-	CASSGRDSAYEQYF	TGTGCCAGCAGTGGGCGGGACTCTGCCTACGAGCAGTACTTC
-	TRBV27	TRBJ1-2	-	CASSSEQANYGYTF	TGTGCCAGCAGTTCTGAACAAGCAAACTATGGCTACACCTTC
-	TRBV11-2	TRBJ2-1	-	CASSFRLTDEQFF	TGTGCCAGCAGCTTTCGACTTACCGATGAGCAGTTCTTC
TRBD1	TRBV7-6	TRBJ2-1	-	CASSSTGTGANEQFF	TGTGCCAGCAGCTCCACCGGGACAGGGGCGAATGAGCAGTTCTTC
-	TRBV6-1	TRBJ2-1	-	CASSLTYNEQFF	TGTGCCAGCAGTCTAACCTACAATGAGCAGTTCTTC
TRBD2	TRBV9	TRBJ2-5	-	CASSAGLAGASETQYF	TGTGCCAGCAGCGCGGGACTAGCGGGAGCGTCCGAGACCCAGTACTTC
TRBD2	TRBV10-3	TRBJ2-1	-	CAISETLAGSYNEQFF	TGTGCCATCAGTGAGACACTAGCGGGGTCCTACAATGAGCAGTTCTTC
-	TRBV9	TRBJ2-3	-	CASSVGGSLTDTQYF	TGTGCCAGCAGCGTAGGTGGGTCCCTCACAGATACGCAGTATTTT
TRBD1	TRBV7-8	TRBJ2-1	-	CASSHTGTGGNEQFF	TGTGCCAGCAGCCACACCGGGACAGGGGGCAATGAGCAGTTCTTC
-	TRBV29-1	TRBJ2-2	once	CSVVAPRGTGELFF	TGCAGCGTTGTGGCACCCCGCGGGACCGGGGAGCTGTTTTTT
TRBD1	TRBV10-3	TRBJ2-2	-	CAISERTRMYQTRTGRNTGELFF	TGTGCCATCAGTGAGCGTACTCGGATGTACCAGACTCGGACAGGGAGGAACACCGGGGAGCTGTTTTTT
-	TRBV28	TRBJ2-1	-	CASNLKPAKAQFF	TGTGCCAGCAACCTAAAACCGGCCAAGGCTCAGTTCTTC
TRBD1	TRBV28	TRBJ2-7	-	CASSFDRDSLKYISYEQYF	TGTGCCAGCAGTTTTGATAGGGACAGCCTAAAGTACATCTCCTACGAGCAGTACTTC
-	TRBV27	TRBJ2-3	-	CASSSNQGKARTDTQYF	TGTGCCAGCAGTTCGAATCAGGGGAAGGCTCGCACAGATACGCAGTATTTT
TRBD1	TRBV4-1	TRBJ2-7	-	CASSQDTRQGTYEQYF	TGCGCCAGCAGCCAAGATACAAGACAGGGGACCTACGAGCAGTACTTC
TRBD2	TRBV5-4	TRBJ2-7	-	CASSGGLAGSYEQYF	TGTGCCAGCAGCGGGGGACTAGCGGGTTCCTACGAGCAGTACTTC
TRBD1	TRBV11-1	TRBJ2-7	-	CASSEFPGQGKEKQYF	TGTGCCAGCAGCGAGTTCCCGGGACAGGGAAAGGAAAAGCAGTACTTC
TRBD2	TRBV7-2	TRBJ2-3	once	CASSITFLAGDTQYF	TGTGCCAGCAGCATCACTTTTTTAGCGGGAGATACGCAGTATTTT